These 22 T cell receptor beta chains were sequenced from one sample in a study of cytomegalovirus exposure and HLA in healthy donors. 13 Jbeta primers and 60 Vbeta primers were used for the PCR. Sequenced by immunoSEQ multiplex PCR; TCRdb stores in-frame clones only, minus some. The table shows roughly 150,000 clones, with 78% occurring only once. Sequenced material: PBMCs. The receptors come from a woman aged 40 to 49 in good health and CMV-seropositive.

V gene TRBV5-4 combines with J gene TRBJ2-3, with 12 bases fitting TRBD1. The V gene's germline CDR1 is SGHNT and CDR2 YYREEE (reference sequence). The ends lost 2 bases at V and 6 bases at J; junction bases unmatched: 13. This CDR3 comprises 18 residues. For the CDR3, the DNA is TGTGCCAGCAGCTTATCAGCACTCCGGGACAGGGGGCGGGATACGCAGTATTTT. It specifies CASSLSALRDRGRDTQYF.

The chain links TRBV5-1 to TRBJ2-5; 9 nucleotides agree with TRBD1. Trimming at V came to 0 bases and at J to 13 bases, leaving 7 bases not matched to a gene. Germline V gene data show CDR1 as SGHRS and CDR2 as YFSETQ. The CDR3 has 13 residues. Written as DNA, the CDR3 is TGCGCCAGCAGCTTGGCCGGGGGGACAGGGCTGTACTTC. Translating it yields CASSLAGGTGLYF.

The chain uses TRBV5-1 and TRBJ2-7, with 10 positions matching TRBD2. The CDR3 is made up of 14 amino acids. J was trimmed by 5 bases and V by 5 bases; bases with no gene match: 7. Per the germline V gene, CDR1 is SGHRS and CDR2 is YFSETQ. The CDR3 region has the DNA TGCGCCAGCAGATCTCTAGCGGGAGTAGACGAGCAGTACTTC. Translating it yields CASRSLAGVDEQYF.

J is TRBJ1-3 and V is TRBV25-1; tentatively, D is TRBD1 (5 bases). The length of the CDR3 is 15 residues. V lost 8 bases and J 2 bases, leaving 16 bases between the germline ends. Per the germline V gene, CDR1 is MGHDK and CDR2 is SYGVNS. The CDR3 nucleotides are TGTGCCAGCGCCCCCGGAGGGACGGCTGGAAACACCATATATTTT. This codes for CASAPGGTAGNTIYF.

The chain is built from TRBV5-1 and TRBJ2-7, with 7 bases aligning to TRBD2. This CDR3 region has 15 residues. Germline CDR1 SGHRS, CDR2 YFSETQ. The trim removed 0 bases at V and 3 bases at J, leaving 6 bases unmatched. CDR3 DNA: TGCGCCAGCAGCTTGGCCGCAGCTAGCGGCTACGAGCAGTACTTC. As protein: CASSLAAASGYEQYF.

CDR3 sequence (DNA): TGTGCCAGCAGCCAAGCCCCACAGGGGGCGGTCTACGAGCAGTACTTC. Its translation is CASSQAPQGAVYEQYF. The rearrangement links TRBV14 to TRBJ2-7; 9 bases align to TRBD1. V trimming: 1 base; J trimming: 3 bases; junction bases outside the gene matches: 7. Germline values: CDR1 SGHDN, CDR2 FVKESK. This CDR3 contains 16 residues.

The V gene is TRBV7-9, the J gene TRBJ1-3; the D is unclear. Germline V gene lookup returns CDR1 SEHNR and CDR2 FQNEAQ (reference sequence). V was clipped by 1 base and J by 0 bases, with 7 bases between them. CDR3 length equals 15 residues. The CDR3 sequence: CASSLGRNSGNTIYF. Written as DNA, the CDR3 is TGTGCCAGCAGCTTAGGGAGGAACTCTGGAAACACCATATATTTT. Full variable domain (remainder filled in from reference TRBV7-9 and TRBJ1-3): DTGVSQNPRHKITKRGQNVTFRCDPISEHNRLYWYRQTLGQGPEFLTYFQNEAQLEKSRLLSDRFSAERPKGSFSTLEIQRTEQGDSAMYLCASSLGRNSGNTIYFGEGSWLTVV.

The rearrangement links TRBV7-2 to TRBJ2-3; possibly TRBD1 for D (5 bases). Germline lookup yields CDR1 SGHTA and CDR2 FQGNSA. Trimming took 2 bases from V and 2 from J, leaving 14 bases between them. The CDR3 extends over 16 amino acids. The chain's CDR3 is CASSLLARVFTDTQYF. In DNA, the CDR3 is TGTGCCAGCAGCTTATTGGCCAGGGTCTTCACAGATACGCAGTATTTT.

The chain has TRBV9 and TRBJ1-1; TRBD1 might be the D (5 bases). V shed 4 bases and J shed 0 bases, with 13 bases lying between them. Germline V lookup: CDR1 SGDLS, CDR2 YYNGEE. CDR3 size: 15 residues. CDR3 nucleotide sequence: TGTGCCAGCAGCCCAGGGTCTGCCATGAACACTGAAGCTTTCTTT. It is translated as CASSPGSAMNTEAFF.

The rearrangement links TRBV19 to TRBJ1-5; 8 bases match TRBD1. Germline V gene data show CDR1 as LNHDA and CDR2 as SQIVND (reference sequence). This CDR3 spans 15 amino acids. The V segment lost 3 bases and the J segment 1 base; nucleotides outside the gene matches: 2. The CDR3, as DNA: TGTGCCAGTAGTATGAACAGGGGGAGCAATCAGCCCCAGCATTTT. Protein product: CASSMNRGSNQPQHF.

The chain carries TRBV25-1 and TRBJ2-6; TRBD1 matches 8 bases. The CDR3 spans 15 residues. The germline V gene has CDR1 MGHDK and CDR2 SYGVNS. J was trimmed by 12 bases and V by 6 bases; bases with no gene match: 13. The CDR3: CASSLPGTGSAVLTF. The CDR3 DNA reads TGTGCCAGCAGCCTCCCTGGGACAGGTTCGGCCGTCCTGACTTTC.

This clone was counted a single time. The V and J genes are TRBV15 and TRBJ2-7; TRBD1 matches 7 bases. J lost 5 bases, V lost 0 bases, and 10 bases had no gene match. The CDR3 sequence is 16 residues long. Germline-derived CDR1 and CDR2 are LNHNV and YYDKDF (reference sequence). The CDR3: CATSRDLNYRGNEQYF. Here the CDR3 DNA reads TGTGCCACCAGCAGAGATTTGAACTACAGGGGAAACGAGCAGTACTTC.

The chain combines TRBV19 with TRBJ2-5, with D tentatively TRBD1 (5 bases). V was shortened by 2 bases and J by 4 bases, with 11 bases between the two germline ends. The CDR3 extends over 14 amino acids. Germline values: CDR1 LNHDA, CDR2 SQIVND (reference sequence). The CDR3 loop is CASSINVGAETQYF. CDR3 nucleotides: TGTGCCAGTAGTATAAACGTAGGGGCAGAGACCCAGTACTTC.

Comment on this clone: The junction and the germline gene differ at one end; a read error may be behind it. Other DNA sequences in the same sample also yield this CDR3. DNA of the CDR3: TGCAGCGTCGCGGGTAGTTGGGACAGCATCTCTGGGGCCAACGTCCTGACGTTC. It specifies CSVAGSWDSISGANVLTF. This sequence joins TRBV29-1 and TRBJ2-6; 7 nucleotides line up with TRBD1. Germline V gene lookup returns CDR1 SQVTM and CDR2 ANQGSEA. The CDR3 is 18 amino acids.

This chain links TRBV29-1 with TRBJ2-2, with no clear D. V gave up 3 bases and J gave up 4 bases, with 9 bases separating them. Germline lookup yields CDR1 SQVTM and CDR2 ANQGSEA. There are 13 residues in the CDR3. In DNA form, the CDR3 reads TGCAGCGTTGAGAACCACGGCACCGGGGAGCTGTTTTTT. Amino acids: CSVENHGTGELFF.

V is TRBV4-2 and J is TRBJ1-2, with D unresolved. V lost 1 base to trimming and J lost 4 bases, with 16 bases between them. The CDR3 runs 16 residues. In germline, CDR1 is LGHNA, CDR2 YNFKEQ. The CDR3 DNA follows: TGTGCCAGCAGCCAAGGTGAAGGAGGCGACCTCTATGGCTACACCTTC. Translating it yields CASSQGEGGDLYGYTF.

Here the CDR3 reads CSVEDQAAGDYGYTF. The CDR3 DNA is TGCAGCGTTGAAGATCAGGCAGCGGGGGACTATGGCTACACCTTC. This sequence joins TRBV29-1 and TRBJ1-2, with TRBD1 as a possible D gene (5 bases). Germline loops: CDR1 SQVTM, CDR2 ANQGSEA. V dropped 0 bases and J dropped 3 bases, with 14 bases sitting between them. The CDR3 contains 15 residues.

A few counts support this clone. The gene calls are TRBV7-9 and TRBJ2-3, with D perhaps matching TRBD1 (6 bases). Germline CDR1 and CDR2: SEHNR and FQNEAQ (reference sequence). The CDR3 runs 15 residues. V dropped 5 bases and J dropped 1 base, with 13 bases sitting between them. The CDR3 loop reads CASSSNRVRTDTQYF. For the CDR3, the DNA is TGTGCCAGCAGCAGTAACAGGGTTCGCACAGATACGCAGTATTTT. Full variable domain (rest looked up from reference TRBV7-9 and TRBJ2-3): DTGVSQNPRHKITKRGQNVTFRCDPISEHNRLYWYRQTLGQGPEFLTYFQNEAQLEKSRLLSDRFSAERPKGSFSTLEIQRTEQGDSAMYLCASSSNRVRTDTQYFGPGTRLTVL.

The sample holds one count of this clone. The rearrangement links TRBV2 to TRBJ1-3, with 9 bases fitting TRBD1. Trimming took 5 bases from V and 0 from J; bases not matched to a gene: 8. Per germline, CDR1 SNHLY and CDR2 FYNNEI. This CDR3 is built from 17 residues. The CDR3 nucleotides read TGTGCCAGCAGTACCCGGACAGGGGCCCTCTCTGGAAACACCATATATTTT. Protein: CASSTRTGALSGNTIYF.

V usage is TRBV6-5 and J usage is TRBJ2-1; 11 bases align to TRBD2. The CDR3 covers 15 residues. Germline V gene data show CDR1 as MNHEY and CDR2 as SVGAGI. With 2 bases clipped from V and 3 bases from J, the junction kept 0 bases outside the gene matches. The CDR3 nucleotides read TGTGCCAGCAGTTACACTAGCGGGAGCTACAATGAGCAGTTCTTC. It is translated as CASSYTSGSYNEQFF.

The genes are TRBV4-1 and TRBJ2-6, with D possibly matching TRBD1 (5 bases). The CDR3 has 17 residues. Germline lookup yields CDR1 MGHRA and CDR2 YSYEKL. V shed 2 bases and J shed 0 bases, with 11 bases lying between them. The CDR3 nucleotides are TGCGCCAGCAGCCAACTTACAGGATTCTCTGGGGCCAACGTCCTGACTTTC. The encoded protein is CASSQLTGFSGANVLTF.

Only one count was recorded for this clone. The chain couples TRBV7-9 to TRBJ2-3; maybe TRBD1 (5 bases). V lost 4 bases and J lost 3, with 20 bases in between. The germline gives CDR1 SEHNR, CDR2 FQNEAQ (reference sequence). The length of the CDR3 is 17 residues. CDR3 protein: CASSSLRVYPGTDTQYF. The CDR3 coding sequence is TGTGCCAGCAGCTCGCTACGGGTGTACCCAGGGACAGATACGCAGTATTTT. The full variable domain, rest sourced from reference TRBV7-9 and TRBJ2-3, is DTGVSQNPRHKITKRGQNVTFRCDPISEHNRLYWYRQTLGQGPEFLTYFQNEAQLEKSRLLSDRFSAERPKGSFSTLEIQRTEQGDSAMYLCASSSLRVYPGTDTQYFGPGTRLTVL.